The sequence of this T cell receptor (beta chain) was determined in a study of blood T cell repertoires in COVID-19. Study at large: COVID-19 samples from acute and convalescent phases originated in the United States, Italy and Spain. PBMCs, B-cell-depleted T cells, or T cells provided the cDNA or gDNA that made up the material.

Profiled with immunoSEQ multiplex PCR; TCRdb holds only in-frame clones, not every one. The sample contains around 300,000 clones, nearly 90% of which appear only once. The CDR3 runs 13 residues. Trimming pared 6 bases from V and 8 bases from J, leaving 14 bases between. Followed over time, Seattle patients had been enrolled while infection was active. The receptor comes from a woman aged 40 to 50 with COVID-19, enrolled during active disease. The V gene is TRBV12-3 or TRBV12-4, the J gene TRBJ2-1, with a possible D match to TRBD1 (6 bases). Source material: peripheral blood. The DNA for the CDR3 is TGTGCCAGCAGCCGGGACACCCCGGATGAGCAGTTCTTC. Protein product: CASSRDTPDEQFF.